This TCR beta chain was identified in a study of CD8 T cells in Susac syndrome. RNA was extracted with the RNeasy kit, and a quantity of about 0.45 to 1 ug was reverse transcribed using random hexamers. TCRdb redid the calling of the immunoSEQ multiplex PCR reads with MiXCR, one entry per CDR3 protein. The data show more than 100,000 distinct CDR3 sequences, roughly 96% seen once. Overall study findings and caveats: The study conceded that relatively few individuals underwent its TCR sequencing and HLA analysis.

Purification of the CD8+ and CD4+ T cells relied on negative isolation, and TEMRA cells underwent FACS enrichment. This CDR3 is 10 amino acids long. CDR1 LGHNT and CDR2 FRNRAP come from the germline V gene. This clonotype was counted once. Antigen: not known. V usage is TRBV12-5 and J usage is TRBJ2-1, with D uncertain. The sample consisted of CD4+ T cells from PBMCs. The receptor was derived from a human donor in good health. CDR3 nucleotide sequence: TGTGCCCCCCGCTCGCATGAGCAGTTCTTC. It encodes CAPRSHEQFF.